These 17 T cell receptor beta chains were all obtained from the same sample, sequenced in a study of early T cells in non-severe SARS-CoV-2 infection. TCRdb re-derived calls from the 5' RACE reads in MiXCR, one entry per CDR3 protein. The table has some 54,000 distinct CDR3 sequences, roughly 10% seen once. Sequencing input: whole blood. All receptors come from an adult who was a healthcare worker with PCR-confirmed SARS-CoV-2 infection or an uninfected control (not recorded which).

This clonotype was recorded many times. The CDR3 is CASSEARRSSYNEQFF. As DNA, the CDR3 is TGTGCCAGCAGTGAAGCCCGGAGGAGCTCCTACAATGAGCAGTTCTTC. The J gene is TRBJ2-1, the V gene TRBV6-1; possibly TRBD2 for D (5 bases). The CDR3 is made up of 16 amino acids. With 0 bases removed from V and 0 bases from J, the gap between germline ends came to 9 bases. Per the germline V gene, CDR1 is MNHNS and CDR2 is SASEGT.

This chain links TRBV4-3 with TRBJ2-1; either TRBD1 or TRBD2 may supply D (5 bases each). Trimming took off 4 bases at V and 9 bases at J, with 25 bases between the two ends. The CDR3 extends over 17 amino acids. CDR1 and CDR2 from the germline V gene are LGHNA and YSLEER. CDR3 residues: CASSRQTPGPWGGEQFF. CDR3 nucleotides: TGCGCCAGCAGCCGCCAAACTCCGGGGCCCTGGGGTGGTGAGCAGTTCTTC.

This clonotype was seen a handful of times. This rearrangement joins TRBV27 to TRBJ2-3; TRBD2 matches 8 bases. This CDR3 is 14 amino acids long. Germline V gene lookup returns CDR1 MNHEY and CDR2 SMNVEV (reference sequence). V lost 7 bases, J lost 5 bases, and 8 bases stayed unmatched. CDR3 sequence (DNA): TGTGCCAGCACCGGGGGGGAGGGTGGAGATACGCAGTATTTT. It is translated as CASTGGEGGDTQYF.

The rearrangement links TRBV18 to TRBJ2-2, with 7 nucleotides matching TRBD2. Germline lookup yields CDR1 KGHSH and CDR2 LQKENI. Unmatched junction bases numbered 11, after V lost 5 bases and J lost 5 bases. This CDR3 has 16 amino acids. The CDR3 DNA follows: TGTGCCAGCTCATCAACTAGCGAAGGTGGGACCGGGGAGCTGTTTTTT. It codes for CASSSTSEGGTGELFF.

The chain couples TRBV20-1 to TRBJ2-1; D might be TRBD2 (6 bases). CDR3 length: 15 amino acids. The germline V gene encodes CDR1 DFQATT and CDR2 SNEGSKA (reference sequence). Deletions cut 4 bases from V and 7 bases from J, with 20 bases between. This chain's CDR3 is CSAILFRDLSNEQFF. CDR3 DNA: TGCAGTGCTATACTTTTCCGGGACTTATCTAATGAGCAGTTCTTC.

V gene TRBV9 combines with J gene TRBJ2-7, with 7 bases fitting TRBD2. There are 14 residues in the CDR3. Germline CDR1 is SGDLS and CDR2 is YYNGEE. Germline trimming cut 4 bases from V and 2 bases from J; bases unmatched to any gene: 6. The CDR3 is CASSPNREAYEQYF. The CDR3 region has the DNA TGTGCCAGCAGCCCCAATCGGGAGGCCTACGAGCAGTACTTC.

V and J are TRBV20-1 and TRBJ2-1; 8 positions match TRBD2. The germline gives CDR1 DFQATT, CDR2 SNEGSKA (reference sequence). The V segment lost 6 bases and the J segment 4 bases; nucleotides outside the gene matches: 8. The CDR3 length is 14 residues. The CDR3 DNA is TGCAGTGCCAGTCCTAGCGGGCTATACAATGAGCAGTTCTTC. Translating gives CSASPSGLYNEQFF.

This clonotype was picked up a small number of times. The chain recombines TRBV20-1 with TRBJ2-1; maybe TRBD2 (5 bases). The CDR3 totals 11 residues. Germline V gives CDR1 DFQATT, CDR2 SNEGSKA (reference sequence). V was clipped by 3 bases and J by 15 bases, with 15 bases between them. CDR3 in amino acids: CSASGRERRFF. The DNA of the CDR3 is TGCAGTGCTAGCGGTAGGGAGAGAAGGTTCTTC.

Ten or more counts support this clonotype. The gene calls are TRBV2 and TRBJ2-3, with D unclear. Germline V lookup: CDR1 SNHLY, CDR2 FYNNEI. Deletions cut 3 bases from V and 1 base from J, with 8 bases between. The CDR3 covers 14 residues. The CDR3 coding sequence is TGTGCCAGCAGTGAGACCAGAGGCACAGATACGCAGTATTTT. Protein: CASSETRGTDTQYF.

The table lists this clonotype with many counts. V is TRBV7-2 and J is TRBJ1-1, with D perhaps matching TRBD1 (5 bases). The length of the CDR3 is 13 residues. Germline assignment: CDR1 SGHTA and CDR2 FQGNSA. Between the trimmed V and J ends, which lost 6 bases and 4 bases, there was a span of 12 bases. The CDR3 here is CASSQTDATEAFF. The CDR3 DNA reads TGTGCCAGCAGTCAGACAGATGCCACTGAAGCTTTCTTT. The full variable domain, its missing parts supplied by reference TRBV7-2 and TRBJ1-1, is GAGVSQSPSNKVTEKGKDVELRCDPISGHTALYWYRQSLGQGLEFLIYFQGNSAPDKSGLPSDRFSAERTGGSVSTLTIQRTQQEDSAVYLCASSQTDATEAFFGQGTRLTVV.

The sample holds many counts of this clonotype. The rearrangement joins TRBV6-6 to TRBJ1-2; 7 nucleotides agree with TRBD1. The germline CDR1 and CDR2 sequences are MNHNY and SVGAGI (reference sequence). The V segment lost 5 bases and the J segment 7 bases; nucleotides outside the gene matches: 10. This CDR3 is built from 14 residues. The CDR3 sequence is CASSGNGGGIGYTF. The CDR3 DNA reads as TGTGCCAGCAGTGGGAATGGAGGGGGCATTGGCTACACCTTC.

There are a few counts of this clonotype. V is TRBV12-3 or TRBV12-4 and J is TRBJ2-1, with TRBD2 identical over 8 bases. Unmatched junction bases numbered 18, after V lost 6 bases and J lost 8 bases. CDR3 length equals 17 residues. CDR3 DNA: TGTGCCAGCAGCCCCCGGCTAGCGGGCCTAAGCGGGGATGAGCAGTTCTTC. It encodes CASSPRLAGLSGDEQFF.

This clonotype appeared many times. The V gene is TRBV12-5, the J gene TRBJ2-2; 7 bases line up with TRBD2. Germline assignment: CDR1 LGHNT and CDR2 FRNRAP. The V and J ends lost 4 bases and 5 bases, in that order; junction bases with no gene match: 10. CDR3 size: 16 residues. CDR3 protein: CASGSPWAGETGELFF. The CDR3, as DNA: TGTGCTAGTGGTTCCCCTTGGGCGGGAGAAACCGGGGAGCTGTTTTTT.

The V gene is TRBV12-3 or TRBV12-4, the J gene TRBJ2-7; TRBD1 matches 9 bases. CDR3 length equals 15 residues. With 6 bases clipped from V and 2 bases from J, the junction kept 8 bases outside the gene matches. This CDR3 is CASSPDRGATYEQYF. DNA for the CDR3: TGTGCCAGCAGCCCGGACAGGGGAGCAACCTACGAGCAGTACTTC.

This clonotype has a count of ten or more. The chain employs TRBV4-1 and TRBJ2-7; 10 bases map to TRBD2. The trim removed 1 base at V and 3 bases at J, leaving 6 bases unmatched. Germline V lookup: CDR1 MGHRA, CDR2 YSYEKL. The CDR3 runs 16 residues. The CDR3 DNA reads TGCGCCAGCAGCCAAGGACTAGCGGGCTGGATCTACGAGCAGTACTTC. Translation: CASSQGLAGWIYEQYF.

This clonotype appeared a few times. V is TRBV12-3 or TRBV12-4 and J is TRBJ1-5; D perhaps matches TRBD1 (5 bases). V lost 6 bases to trimming and J lost 4 bases, with 13 bases between them. CDR3 length equals 14 residues. CDR3 amino acids: CASRPGGGNQPQHF. CDR3 coding DNA: TGTGCCAGCAGGCCCGGGGGGGGGAATCAGCCCCAGCATTTT.

This clonotype was recorded at least ten times. In this CDR3 the conserved last residue, phenylalanine or tryptophan, is missing, so a read error is likely. Because the CDR3's place on the DNA is in doubt, the DNA is left out and the CDR3 is given as listed by TCRdb. The V and J genes are TRBV20-1 and TRBJ2-3; the D call TRBD2 from the table was never checked on the DNA. The CDR3 contains 18 residues when both ends are counted. CDR1 and CDR2 from the germline V gene are DFQATT and SNEGSKA (reference sequence). This CDR3 reads CSAPGLAGGGTSRRNHEL.